The clone carrying this T cell receptor beta chain was seen ten or more times. First-strand cDNA relied on TRAV- and TRBV-specific primers spanning alpha and beta chains. The TCRs were subjected to amplification over about 20 PCR cycles employing a constant-region primer in conjunction with a V-primer adapter. TCRdb recomputed calls from the reads with MiXCR, one row per CDR3 protein. Of nearly 95,000 distinct CDR3 sequences listed, around 9.2% are singletons. Germline V gene data show CDR1 as MNHEY and CDR2 as SMNVEV (reference sequence). This CDR3 has 17 amino acids. V lost 0 bases, J lost 0 bases, and 2 bases stayed unmatched. This sample is drawn from a study of low-dose radiotherapy and immunotherapy resistance in tumors. Indicated time point: before trial treatment.

This sample comprised PBMCs, obtained before treatment. The V and J genes are TRBV27 and TRBJ2-2, with 9 bases aligning to TRBD2. This receptor was taken from a male donor with prostate cancer. DNA of the CDR3: TGTGCCAGCAGTTTATCGGCTAGCGGGACGAACACCGGGGAGCTGTTTTTT. Translation gives CASSLSASGTNTGELFF.